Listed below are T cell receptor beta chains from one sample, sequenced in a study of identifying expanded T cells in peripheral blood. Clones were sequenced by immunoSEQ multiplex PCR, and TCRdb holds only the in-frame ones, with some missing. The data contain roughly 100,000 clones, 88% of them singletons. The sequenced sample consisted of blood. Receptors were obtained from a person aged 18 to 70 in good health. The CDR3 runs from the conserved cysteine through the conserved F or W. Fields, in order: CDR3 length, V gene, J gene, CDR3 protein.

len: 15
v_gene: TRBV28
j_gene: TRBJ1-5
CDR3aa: CASSSGTGVGQPQHF

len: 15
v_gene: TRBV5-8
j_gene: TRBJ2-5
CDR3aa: CASRSPGLGQETQYF

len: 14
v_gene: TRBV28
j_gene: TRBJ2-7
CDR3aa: CASSGQGYSYEQYF

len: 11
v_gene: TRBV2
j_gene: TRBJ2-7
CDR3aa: CASGVAYEQYF

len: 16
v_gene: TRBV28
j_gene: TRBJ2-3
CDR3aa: CASSLRGGPRTDTQYF

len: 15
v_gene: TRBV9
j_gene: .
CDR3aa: CASSVGTGKTYEQYF

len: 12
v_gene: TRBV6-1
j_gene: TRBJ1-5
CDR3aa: CASSDPQGPQHF

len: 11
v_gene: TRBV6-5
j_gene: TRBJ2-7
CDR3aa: CASSYSGRQYF

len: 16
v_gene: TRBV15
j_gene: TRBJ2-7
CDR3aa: CATSRDLAESSYEQYF

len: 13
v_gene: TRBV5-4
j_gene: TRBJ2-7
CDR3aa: CASSLGGDYEQYF

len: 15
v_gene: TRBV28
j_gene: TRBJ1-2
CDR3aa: CASSLQGLLDYGYTF

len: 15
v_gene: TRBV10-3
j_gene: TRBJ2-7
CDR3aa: CAISGGGTLAYEQYF

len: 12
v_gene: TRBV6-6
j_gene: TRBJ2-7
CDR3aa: CASRESQGEQYF

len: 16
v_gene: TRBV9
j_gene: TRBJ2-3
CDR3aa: CASSTSGGGPTDTQYF

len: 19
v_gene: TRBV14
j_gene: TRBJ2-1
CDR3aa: CASSQGRRGAVFSYNEQFF

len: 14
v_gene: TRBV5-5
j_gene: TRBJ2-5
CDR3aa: CASSLGGTQETQYF

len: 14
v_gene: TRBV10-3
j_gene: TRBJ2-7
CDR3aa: CAISEAGPGFEQYF

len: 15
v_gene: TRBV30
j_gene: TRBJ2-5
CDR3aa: CAWSGWDRGEETQYF

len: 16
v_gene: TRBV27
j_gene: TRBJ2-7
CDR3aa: CASSQDGLAGVYEQYF

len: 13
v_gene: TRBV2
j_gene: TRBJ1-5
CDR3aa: CASSTQGHQPQHF

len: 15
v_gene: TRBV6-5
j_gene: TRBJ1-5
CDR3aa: CASSPQGWGNQPQHF

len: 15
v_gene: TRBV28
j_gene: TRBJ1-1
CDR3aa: CASRTLAGVGTEAFF

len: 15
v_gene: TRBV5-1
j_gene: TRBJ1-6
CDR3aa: CASSSLTEAHSPLHF

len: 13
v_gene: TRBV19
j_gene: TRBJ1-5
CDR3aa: CASSGTGNQPQHF

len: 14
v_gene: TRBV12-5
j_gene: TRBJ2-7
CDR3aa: CASGLGQGVYEQYF

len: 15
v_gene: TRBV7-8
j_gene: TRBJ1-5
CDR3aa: CASSLTDRDNQPQHF

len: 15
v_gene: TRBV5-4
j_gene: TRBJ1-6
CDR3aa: CASSVDRVGNSPLHF

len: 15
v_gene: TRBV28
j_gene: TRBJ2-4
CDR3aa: CASTPPGTGGNIQYF

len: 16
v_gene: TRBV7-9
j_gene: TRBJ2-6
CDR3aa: CASSQDPSSGANVLTF

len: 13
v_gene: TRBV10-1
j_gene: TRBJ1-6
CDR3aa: CASSDGDASPLHF

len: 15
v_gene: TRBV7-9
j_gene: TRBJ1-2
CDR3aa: CASSPGQGGDYGYTF

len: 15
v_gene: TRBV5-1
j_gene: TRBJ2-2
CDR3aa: CASSLQGVGTGELFF